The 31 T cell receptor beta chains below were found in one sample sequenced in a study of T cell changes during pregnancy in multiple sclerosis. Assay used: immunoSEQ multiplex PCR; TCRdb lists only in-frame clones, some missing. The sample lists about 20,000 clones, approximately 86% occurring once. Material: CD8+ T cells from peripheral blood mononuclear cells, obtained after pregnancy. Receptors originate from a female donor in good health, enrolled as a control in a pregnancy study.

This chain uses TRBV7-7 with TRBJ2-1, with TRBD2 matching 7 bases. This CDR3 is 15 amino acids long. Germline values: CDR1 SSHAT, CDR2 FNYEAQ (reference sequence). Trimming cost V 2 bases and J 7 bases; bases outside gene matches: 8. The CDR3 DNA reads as TGTGCCAGCAGCTTAATGGCGGGAGAAGAGAATGAGCAGTTCTTC. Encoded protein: CASSLMAGEENEQFF. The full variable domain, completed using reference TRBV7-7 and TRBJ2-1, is GAGVSQSPRYKVTKRGQDVTLRCDPISSHATLYWYQQALGQGPEFLTYFNYEAQPDKSGLPSDRFSAERPEGSISTLTIQRTEQRDSAMYRCASSLMAGEENEQFFGPGTRLTVL.

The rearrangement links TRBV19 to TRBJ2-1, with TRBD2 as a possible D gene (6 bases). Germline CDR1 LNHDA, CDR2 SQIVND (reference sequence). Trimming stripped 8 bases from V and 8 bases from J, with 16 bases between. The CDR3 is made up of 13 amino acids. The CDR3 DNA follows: TGTGCCAGTGGTTCCCGGGAGAAAGATGAGCAGTTCTTC. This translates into CASGSREKDEQFF.

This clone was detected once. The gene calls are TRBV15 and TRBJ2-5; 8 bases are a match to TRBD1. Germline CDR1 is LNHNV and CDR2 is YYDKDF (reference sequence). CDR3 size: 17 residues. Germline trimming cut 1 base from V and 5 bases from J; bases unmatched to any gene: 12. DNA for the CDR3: TGTGCCACCAGCAGAGGATCAGACAGGGGTCAAGGTGAGACCCAGTACTTC. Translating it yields CATSRGSDRGQGETQYF. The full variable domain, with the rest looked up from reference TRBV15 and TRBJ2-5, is DAMVIQNPRYQVTQFGKPVTLSCSQTLNHNVMYWYQQKSSQAPKLLFHYYDKDFNNEADTPDNFQSRRPNTSFCFLDIRSPGLGDTAMYLCATSRGSDRGQGETQYFGPGTRLLVL.

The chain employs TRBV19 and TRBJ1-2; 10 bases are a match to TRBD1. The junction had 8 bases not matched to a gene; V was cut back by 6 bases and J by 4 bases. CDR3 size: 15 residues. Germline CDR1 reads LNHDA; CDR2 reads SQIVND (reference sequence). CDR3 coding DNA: TGTGCCAGTAGGCCGGGACAGGGGTTTTCCTATGGCTACACCTTC. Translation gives CASRPGQGFSYGYTF.

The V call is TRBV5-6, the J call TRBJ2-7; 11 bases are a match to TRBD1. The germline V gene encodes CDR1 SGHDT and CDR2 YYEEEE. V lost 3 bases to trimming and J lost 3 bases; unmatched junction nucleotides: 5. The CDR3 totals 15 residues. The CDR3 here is CASSWGTGGIYEQYF. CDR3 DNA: TGTGCCAGCAGCTGGGGGACAGGGGGGATCTACGAGCAGTACTTC.

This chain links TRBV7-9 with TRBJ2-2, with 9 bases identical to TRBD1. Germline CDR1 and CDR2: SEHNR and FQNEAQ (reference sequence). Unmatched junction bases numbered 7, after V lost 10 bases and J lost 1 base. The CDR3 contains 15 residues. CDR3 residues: CATLRQGENTGELFF. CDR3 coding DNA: TGTGCCACGCTTCGACAGGGGGAGAACACCGGGGAGCTGTTTTTT.

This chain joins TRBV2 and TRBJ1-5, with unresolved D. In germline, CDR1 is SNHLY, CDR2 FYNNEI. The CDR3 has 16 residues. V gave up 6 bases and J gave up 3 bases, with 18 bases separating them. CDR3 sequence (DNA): TGTGCCAGCAGCCTCTCGCGAACAGAATTCAATCAGCCCCAGCATTTT. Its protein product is CASSLSRTEFNQPQHF.

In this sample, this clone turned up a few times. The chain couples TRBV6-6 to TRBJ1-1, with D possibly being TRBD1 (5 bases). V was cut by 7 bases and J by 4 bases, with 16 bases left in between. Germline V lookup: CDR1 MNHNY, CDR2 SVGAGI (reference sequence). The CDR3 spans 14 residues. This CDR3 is CASTPHSGATEAFF. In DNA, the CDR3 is TGTGCCAGCACCCCCCACAGCGGGGCCACTGAAGCTTTCTTT.

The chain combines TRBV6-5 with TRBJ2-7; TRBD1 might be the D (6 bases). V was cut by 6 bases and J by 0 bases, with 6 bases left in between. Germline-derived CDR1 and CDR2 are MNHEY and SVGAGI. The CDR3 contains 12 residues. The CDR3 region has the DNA TGTGCCAGCAGGGACAGCTCCTACGAGCAGTACTTC. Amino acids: CASRDSSYEQYF.

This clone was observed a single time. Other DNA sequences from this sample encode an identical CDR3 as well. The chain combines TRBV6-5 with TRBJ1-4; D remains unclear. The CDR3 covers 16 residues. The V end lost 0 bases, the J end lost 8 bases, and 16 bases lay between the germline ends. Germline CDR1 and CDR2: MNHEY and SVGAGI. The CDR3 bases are TGTGCCAGCAGTTACTCTGTGGCGGGAGACGGGGAAAAACTGTTTTTT. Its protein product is CASSYSVAGDGEKLFF.

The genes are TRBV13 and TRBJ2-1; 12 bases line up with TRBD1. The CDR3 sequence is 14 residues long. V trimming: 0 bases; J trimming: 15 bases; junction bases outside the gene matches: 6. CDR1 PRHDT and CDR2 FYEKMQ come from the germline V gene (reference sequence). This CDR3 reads CASSLGGQGAKAFF. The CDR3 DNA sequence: TGTGCCAGCAGCTTAGGGGGACAGGGGGCGAAGGCGTTCTTC. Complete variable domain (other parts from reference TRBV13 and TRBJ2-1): AAGVIQSPRHLIKEKRETATLKCYPIPRHDTVYWYQQGPGQDPQFLISFYEKMQSDKGSIPDRFSAQQFSDYHSELNMSSLELGDSALYFCASSLGGQGAKAFFGPGTRLTVL.

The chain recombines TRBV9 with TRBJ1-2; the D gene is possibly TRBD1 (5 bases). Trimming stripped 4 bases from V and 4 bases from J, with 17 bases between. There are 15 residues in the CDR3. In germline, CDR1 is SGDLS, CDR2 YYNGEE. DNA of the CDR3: TGTGCCAGCAGCTCCCCGACTGGGGGGGGCTATGGCTACACCTTC. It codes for CASSSPTGGGYGYTF.

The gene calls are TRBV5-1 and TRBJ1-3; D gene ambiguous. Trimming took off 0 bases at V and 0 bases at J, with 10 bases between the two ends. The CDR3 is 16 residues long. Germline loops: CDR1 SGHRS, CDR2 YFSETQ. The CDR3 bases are TGCGCCAGCAGCTTGGTAGCCGGATCCTCTGGAAACACCATATATTTT. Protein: CASSLVAGSSGNTIYF.

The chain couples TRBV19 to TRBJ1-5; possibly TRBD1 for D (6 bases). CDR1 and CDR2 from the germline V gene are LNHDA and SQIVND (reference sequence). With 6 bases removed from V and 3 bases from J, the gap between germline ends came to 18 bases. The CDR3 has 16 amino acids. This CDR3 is CASSHQGQGLNQPQHF. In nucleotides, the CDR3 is TGTGCCAGTAGCCACCAGGGGCAAGGACTCAATCAGCCCCAGCATTTT. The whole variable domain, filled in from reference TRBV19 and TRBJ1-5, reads DGGITQSPKYLFRKEGQNVTLSCEQNLNHDAMYWYRQDPGQGLRLIYYSQIVNDFQKGDIAEGYSVSREKKESFPLTVTSAQKNPTAFYLCASSHQGQGLNQPQHFGDGTRLSIL.

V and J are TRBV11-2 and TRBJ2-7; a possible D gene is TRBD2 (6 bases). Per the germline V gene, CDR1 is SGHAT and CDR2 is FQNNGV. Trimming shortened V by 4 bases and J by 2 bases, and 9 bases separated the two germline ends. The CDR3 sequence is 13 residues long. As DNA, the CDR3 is TGTGCCAGCAGCTCGGGACTGACCTACGAGCAGTACTTC. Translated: CASSSGLTYEQYF. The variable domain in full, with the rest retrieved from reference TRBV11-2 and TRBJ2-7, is EAGVAQSPRYKIIEKRQSVAFWCNPISGHATLYWYQQILGQGPKLLIQFQNNGVVDDSQLPKDRFSAERLKGVDSTLKIQPAKLEDSAVYLCASSSGLTYEQYFGPGTRLTVT.

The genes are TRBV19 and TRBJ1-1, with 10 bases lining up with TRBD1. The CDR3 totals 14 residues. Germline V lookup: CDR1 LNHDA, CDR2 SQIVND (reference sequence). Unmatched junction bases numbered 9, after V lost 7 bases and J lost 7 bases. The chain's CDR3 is CASTDGQGGGEAFF. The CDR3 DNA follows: TGTGCCAGTACCGACGGACAGGGGGGTGGTGAAGCTTTCTTT.

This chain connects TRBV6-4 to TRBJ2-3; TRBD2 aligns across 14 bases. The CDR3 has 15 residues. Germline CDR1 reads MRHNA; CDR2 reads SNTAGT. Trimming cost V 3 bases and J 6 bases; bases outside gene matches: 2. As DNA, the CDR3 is TGTGCCAGCAGTGAAGGGACTAGCGGGGGTGATACGCAGTATTTT. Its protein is CASSEGTSGGDTQYF.

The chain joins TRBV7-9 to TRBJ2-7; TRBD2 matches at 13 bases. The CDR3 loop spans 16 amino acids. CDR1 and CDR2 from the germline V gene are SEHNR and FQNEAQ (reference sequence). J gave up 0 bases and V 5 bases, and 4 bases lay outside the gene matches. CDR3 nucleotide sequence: TGTGCCAGCAGCCGGACTAGCGGGAGCCACTCCTACGAGCAGTACTTC. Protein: CASSRTSGSHSYEQYF.

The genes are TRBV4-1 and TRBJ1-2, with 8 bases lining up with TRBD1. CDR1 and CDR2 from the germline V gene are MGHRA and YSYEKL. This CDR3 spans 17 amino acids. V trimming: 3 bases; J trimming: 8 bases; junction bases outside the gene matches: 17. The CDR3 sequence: CASSQGGGQGESLGYTF. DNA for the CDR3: TGCGCCAGCAGCCAGGGGGGTGGACAGGGTGAATCGTTGGGCTACACCTTC.

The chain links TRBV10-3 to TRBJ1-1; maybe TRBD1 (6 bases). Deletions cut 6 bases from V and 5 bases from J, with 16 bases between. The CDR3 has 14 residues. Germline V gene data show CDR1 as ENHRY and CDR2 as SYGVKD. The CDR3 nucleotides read TGTGCCATCAGAATGACAGGCCAGGGTACTGAAGCTTTCTTT. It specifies CAIRMTGQGTEAFF.

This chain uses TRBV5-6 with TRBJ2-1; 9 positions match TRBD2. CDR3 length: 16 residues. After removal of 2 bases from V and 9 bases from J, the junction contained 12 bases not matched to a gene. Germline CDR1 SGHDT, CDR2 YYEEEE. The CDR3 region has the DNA TGTGCCAGCAGCTTCGGTTCCGCGGGGGGGCAGAGTGAGCAGTTCTTC. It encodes CASSFGSAGGQSEQFF.

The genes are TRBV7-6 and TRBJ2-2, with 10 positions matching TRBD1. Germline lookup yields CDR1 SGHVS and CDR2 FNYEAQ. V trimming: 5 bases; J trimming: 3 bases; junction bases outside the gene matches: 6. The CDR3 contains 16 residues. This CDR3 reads CASSPSGTGDTGELFF. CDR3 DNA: TGTGCCAGCAGCCCCTCGGGGACAGGGGACACCGGGGAGCTGTTTTTT. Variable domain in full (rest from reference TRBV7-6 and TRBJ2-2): GAGVSQSPRYKVTKRGQDVALRCDPISGHVSLYWYRQALGQGPEFLTYFNYEAQQDKSGLPNDRFSAERPEGSISTLTIQRTEQRDSAMYRCASSPSGTGDTGELFFGEGSRLTVL.

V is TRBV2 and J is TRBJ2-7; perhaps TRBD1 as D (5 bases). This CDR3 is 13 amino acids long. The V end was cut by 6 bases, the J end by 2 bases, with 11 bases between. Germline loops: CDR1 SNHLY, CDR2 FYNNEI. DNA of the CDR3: TGTGCCAGCAGAAGGGGAAAAACCTACGAGCAGTACTTC. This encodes CASRRGKTYEQYF.

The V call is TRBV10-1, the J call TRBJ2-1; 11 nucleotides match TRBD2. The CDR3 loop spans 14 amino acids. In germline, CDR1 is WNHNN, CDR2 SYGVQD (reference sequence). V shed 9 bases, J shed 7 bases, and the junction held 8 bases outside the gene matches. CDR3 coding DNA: TGCGCCAGGGCGACTAGCGGGAATGGGAATGAGCAGTTCTTC. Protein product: CARATSGNGNEQFF.

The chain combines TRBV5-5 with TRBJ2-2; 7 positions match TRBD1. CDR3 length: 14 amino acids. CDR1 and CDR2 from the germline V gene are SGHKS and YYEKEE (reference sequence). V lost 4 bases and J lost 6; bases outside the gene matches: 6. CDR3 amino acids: CASSGDRVAGELFF. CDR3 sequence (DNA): TGTGCCAGCAGCGGCGACAGGGTAGCCGGGGAGCTGTTTTTT. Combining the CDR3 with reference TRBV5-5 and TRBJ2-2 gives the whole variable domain DAGVTQSPTHLIKTRGQQVTLRCSPISGHKSVSWYQQVLGQGPQFIFQYYEKEERGRGNFPDRFSARQFPNYSSELNVNALLLGDSALYLCASSGDRVAGELFFGEGSRLTVL.

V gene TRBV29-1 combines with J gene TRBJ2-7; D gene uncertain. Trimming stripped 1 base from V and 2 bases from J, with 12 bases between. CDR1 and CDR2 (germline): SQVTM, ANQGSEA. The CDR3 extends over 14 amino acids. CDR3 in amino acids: CSVEGGGLPYEQYF. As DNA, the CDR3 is TGCAGCGTTGAAGGTGGCGGCCTACCCTACGAGCAGTACTTC.

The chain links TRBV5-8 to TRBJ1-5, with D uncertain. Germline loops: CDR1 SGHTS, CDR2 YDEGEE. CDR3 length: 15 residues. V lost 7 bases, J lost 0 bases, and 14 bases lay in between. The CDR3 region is CASAENKYSNQPQHF. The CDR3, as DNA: TGTGCCAGCGCAGAAAACAAATATAGCAATCAGCCCCAGCATTTT.

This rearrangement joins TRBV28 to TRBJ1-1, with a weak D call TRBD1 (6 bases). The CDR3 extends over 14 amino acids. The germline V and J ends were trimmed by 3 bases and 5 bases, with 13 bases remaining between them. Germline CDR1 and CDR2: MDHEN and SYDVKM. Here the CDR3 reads CASSFTGRGTEAFF. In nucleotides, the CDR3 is TGTGCCAGCAGTTTCACAGGGCGGGGGACTGAAGCTTTCTTT.

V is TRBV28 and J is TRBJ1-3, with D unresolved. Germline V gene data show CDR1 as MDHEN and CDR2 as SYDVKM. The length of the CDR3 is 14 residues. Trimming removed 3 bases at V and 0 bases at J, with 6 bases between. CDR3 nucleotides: TGTGCCAGCAGTTTTGAGGGCTCTGGAAACACCATATATTTT. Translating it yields CASSFEGSGNTIYF.

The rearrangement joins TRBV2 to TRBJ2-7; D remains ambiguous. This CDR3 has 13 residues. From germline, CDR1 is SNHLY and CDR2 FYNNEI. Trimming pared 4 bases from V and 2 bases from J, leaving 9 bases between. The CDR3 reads CASSVDQAYEQYF. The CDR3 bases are TGTGCCAGCAGTGTCGATCAGGCCTACGAGCAGTACTTC.

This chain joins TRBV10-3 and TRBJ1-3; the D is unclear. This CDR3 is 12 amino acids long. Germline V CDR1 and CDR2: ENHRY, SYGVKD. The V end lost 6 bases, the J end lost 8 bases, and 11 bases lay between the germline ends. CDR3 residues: CAIRSLIDTIYF. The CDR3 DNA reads TGTGCCATCAGATCCCTTATTGACACCATATATTTT.